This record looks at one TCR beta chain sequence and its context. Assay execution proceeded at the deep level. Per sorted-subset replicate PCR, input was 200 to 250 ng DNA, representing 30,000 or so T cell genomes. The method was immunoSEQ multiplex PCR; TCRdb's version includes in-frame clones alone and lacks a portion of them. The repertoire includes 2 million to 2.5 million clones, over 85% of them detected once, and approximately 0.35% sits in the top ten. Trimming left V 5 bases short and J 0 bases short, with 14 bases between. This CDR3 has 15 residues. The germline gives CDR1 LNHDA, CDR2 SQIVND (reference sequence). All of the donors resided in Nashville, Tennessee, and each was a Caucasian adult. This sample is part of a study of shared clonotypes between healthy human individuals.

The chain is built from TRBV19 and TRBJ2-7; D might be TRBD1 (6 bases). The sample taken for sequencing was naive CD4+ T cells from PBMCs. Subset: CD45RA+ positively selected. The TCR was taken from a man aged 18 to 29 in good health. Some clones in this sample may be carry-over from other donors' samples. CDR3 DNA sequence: TGTGCCAGTAGTGAAACAGGGCTTAGCTCCTACGAGCAGTACTTC. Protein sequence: CASSETGLSSYEQYF.